This T cell receptor (beta chain) was sequenced in a study of shared clonotypes between healthy human individuals. For this clone: Its matching antigen is unknown.

Sequencing used immunoSEQ multiplex PCR; TCRdb keeps in-frame clones, though not all of them. The data show a few million clones, 93% seen once. Germline CDR1 and CDR2: SEHNR and FQNEAQ (reference sequence). The CDR3 loop spans 14 amino acids. Trimming left V 2 bases short and J 2 bases short, with 9 bases between. Study-level findings and limits: Shared across several donors were 4% to 6% of the naive CD4 clonotypes.

This receptor was taken from a man in his late teens or twenties in good health. Some clones in this sample may be carry-over from other donors' samples. Sequenced input: naive CD4+ T cells from PBMCs. The subset was: CD45RA+ positively selected. The genes are TRBV7-9 and TRBJ1-2; D may be TRBD1 (5 bases). CDR3 nucleotide sequence: TGTGCCAGCAGCTTATCTGGACAAAACTATGGCTACACCTTC. It encodes CASSLSGQNYGYTF.